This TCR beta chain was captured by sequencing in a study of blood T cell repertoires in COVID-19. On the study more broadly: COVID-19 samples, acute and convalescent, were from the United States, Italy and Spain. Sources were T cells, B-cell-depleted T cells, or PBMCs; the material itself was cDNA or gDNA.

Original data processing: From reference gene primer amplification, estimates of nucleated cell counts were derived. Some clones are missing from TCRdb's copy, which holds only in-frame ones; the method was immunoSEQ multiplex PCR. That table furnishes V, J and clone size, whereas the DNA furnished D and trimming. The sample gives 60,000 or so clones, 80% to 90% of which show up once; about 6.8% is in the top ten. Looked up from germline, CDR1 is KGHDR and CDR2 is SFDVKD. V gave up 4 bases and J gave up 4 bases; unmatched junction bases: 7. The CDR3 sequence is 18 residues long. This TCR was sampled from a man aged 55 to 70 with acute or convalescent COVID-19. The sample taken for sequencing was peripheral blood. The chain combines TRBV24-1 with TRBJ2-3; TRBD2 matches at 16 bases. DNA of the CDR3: TGTGCCACCAGTGACACCGGGACTAGCGGGGGGGCCGCAGATACGCAGTATTTT. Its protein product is CATSDTGTSGGAADTQYF.